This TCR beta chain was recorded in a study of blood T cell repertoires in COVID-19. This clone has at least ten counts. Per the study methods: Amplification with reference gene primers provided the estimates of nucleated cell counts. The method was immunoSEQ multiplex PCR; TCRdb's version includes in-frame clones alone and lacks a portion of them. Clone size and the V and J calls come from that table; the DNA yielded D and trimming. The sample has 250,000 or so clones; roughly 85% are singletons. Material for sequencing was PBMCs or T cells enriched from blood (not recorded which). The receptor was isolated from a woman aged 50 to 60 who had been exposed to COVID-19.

CDR3 region: CASRLAEGETQYF. For the CDR3, the DNA is TGTGCCAGCAGATTAGCGGAGGGGGAGACCCAGTACTTC. This sequence joins TRBV2 and TRBJ2-5, with D perhaps matching TRBD2 (6 bases). The V gene lost 6 bases and the J gene lost 5 bases, with 13 bases spanning the gap. The germline gives CDR1 SNHLY, CDR2 FYNNEI. The CDR3 contains 13 residues.